Presented here are 32 T cell receptor beta chains from one specimen sequenced in a study of blood T cell repertoires in COVID-19. Libraries were prepared by immunoSEQ multiplex PCR; TCRdb keeps only in-frame clonotypes and omits some of them. The sample holds some 150,000 clones, roughly 82% seen once. Sequencing was carried out using peripheral blood. The receptors derive from a woman in her seventies with acute or convalescent COVID-19.

The CDR3 loop reads CASSPAGDSPLHF. The CDR3 bases are TGTGCCAGTAGTCCGGCAGGGGACTCACCCCTCCACTTT. The chain combines TRBV19 with TRBJ1-6, with TRBD1 as a possible D gene (6 bases). Germline CDR1 reads LNHDA; CDR2 reads SQIVND (reference sequence). The CDR3 is 13 residues long. The V end was cut by 5 bases, the J end by 10 bases, with 12 bases between.

A single count supports this clone. V and J are TRBV25-1 and TRBJ1-6, with 8 bases that match TRBD1. CDR1 MGHDK and CDR2 SYGVNS come from the germline V gene. V was clipped by 4 bases and J by 6 bases; unmatched bases: 2. This CDR3 has 14 residues. CDR3 nucleotides: TGTGCCAGCAGTGTAGACAGGGGTAATTCACCCCTCCACTTT. This translates into CASSVDRGNSPLHF.

This chain connects TRBV5-1 to TRBJ1-1; TRBD1 agrees at 7 bases. Trimming took 3 bases from V and 5 from J; bases not matched to a gene: 7. Germline V gene data show CDR1 as SGHRS and CDR2 as YFSETQ. This CDR3 spans 14 amino acids. The CDR3 loop reads CASSSARGQTEAFF. CDR3 nucleotide sequence: TGCGCCAGCAGCTCGGCGAGGGGGCAAACTGAAGCTTTCTTT.

The genes are TRBV27 and TRBJ1-4; a weak D match, TRBD1 (6 bases). The V and J ends lost 7 bases and 8 bases respectively, with 17 bases between them. This CDR3 region has 14 residues. CDR1 is MNHEY and CDR2 is SMNVEV in the germline V gene (reference sequence). The CDR3 DNA reads TGTGCCAGCAAACCCCAGACAGGCGGAGAAAAACTGTTTTTT. Amino acid sequence: CASKPQTGGEKLFF.

This sequence joins TRBV5-4 and TRBJ1-2, with a possible D match to TRBD1 (6 bases). V lost 2 bases, J lost 4 bases, and 12 bases lay in between. The CDR3 covers 14 residues. Germline CDR1 SGHNT, CDR2 YYREEE (reference sequence). For the CDR3, the DNA is TGTGCCAGCAGCTTTTCAGGGGTAGGCTATGGCTACACCTTC. Its translation is CASSFSGVGYGYTF.

The rearrangement joins TRBV30 to TRBJ1-5; D might be TRBD1 (6 bases). This CDR3 contains 14 residues. Between the trimmed V and J ends, which lost 0 bases and 6 bases, there was a span of 12 bases. The germline V gene has CDR1 GTSNPN and CDR2 SVGIG (reference sequence). In DNA form, the CDR3 reads TGTGCCTGGAGTGTACGGGGGGGCTTTCAGCCCCAGCATTTT. Its protein is CAWSVRGGFQPQHF. The full variable domain, rest sourced from reference TRBV30 and TRBJ1-5, is SQTIHQWPATLVQPVGSPLSLECTVEGTSNPNLYWYRQAAGRGLQLLFYSVGIGQISSEVPQNLSASRPQDRQFILSSKKLLLSDSGFYLCAWSVRGGFQPQHFGDGTRLSIL.

This clone was observed a few times. The genes are TRBV28 and TRBJ1-4, with D maybe TRBD1 (6 bases). With 5 bases removed from V and 1 base from J, the gap between germline ends came to 14 bases. The CDR3 length is 16 residues. CDR1 and CDR2 from the germline V gene are MDHEN and SYDVKM. For the CDR3, the DNA is TGTGCCAGCAGTACCAACAGGGTGGGAACTAATGAAAAACTGTTTTTT. The encoded protein is CASSTNRVGTNEKLFF.

The V and J genes are TRBV5-6 and TRBJ2-3; a possible D gene is TRBD1 (5 bases). The CDR3 spans 15 residues. V lost 4 bases, J lost 1 base, and 13 bases lay in between. The germline V gene encodes CDR1 SGHDT and CDR2 YYEEEE. CDR3 DNA: TGTGCCAGCAGCCCAGGGTCCGTTGGCACAGATACGCAGTATTTT. Its translation: CASSPGSVGTDTQYF.

Comments on this clone: At one end the junction does not follow the germline gene, possibly because of a read error. The CDR3: CASSKDKRGLRGTEAFF. In nucleotides, the CDR3 is TGTGCCAGCAGCAAAGATAAGCGGGGGCTTCGCGGCACTGAAGCTTTCTTT. The rearrangement uses TRBV4-2 and TRBJ1-1; D is perhaps TRBD1 (6 bases). Looked up from germline, CDR1 is LGHNA and CDR2 is YNFKEQ. CDR3 size: 17 residues.

A few counts support this clone. J is TRBJ2-1 and V is TRBV28, with 9 positions matching TRBD1. The J segment lost 2 bases and the V segment lost 5 bases, leaving 10 bases of the junction unmatched. The germline gives CDR1 MDHEN, CDR2 SYDVKM. The CDR3 extends over 17 amino acids. CDR3 bases: TGTGCCAGCAGTGGCACCACGGACAGGGGTCCCTACAATGAGCAGTTCTTC. Protein product: CASSGTTDRGPYNEQFF.

The chain joins TRBV10-3 to TRBJ1-2; 7 nucleotides line up with TRBD1. V lost 2 bases, J lost 4 bases, and 1 base stayed unmatched. Germline V gene sequence: CDR1 ENHRY, CDR2 SYGVKD. CDR3 size: 13 residues. CDR3 DNA sequence: TGTGCCATCAGTGAGGACAGGGCCTATGGCTACACCTTC. This sequence encodes CAISEDRAYGYTF.

The V and J genes are TRBV5-4 and TRBJ2-1; 8 nucleotides agree with TRBD1. V lost 4 bases, J lost 7 bases, and 10 bases stayed unmatched. The germline CDR1 and CDR2 sequences are SGHNT and YYREEE (reference sequence). The CDR3 is made up of 15 amino acids. The CDR3 here is CASSTPTGADNEQFF. CDR3 DNA: TGTGCCAGCAGCACCCCGACAGGGGCGGATAATGAGCAGTTCTTC.

The rearrangement uses TRBV2 and TRBJ1-2, with D tentatively TRBD1 (6 bases). CDR1 is SNHLY, CDR2 FYNNEI, per germline. The CDR3 extends over 12 amino acids. Trimming took 4 bases from V and 8 from J, leaving 11 bases between them. CDR3 sequence (DNA): TGTGCCAGCAGTGGGCAGGGGAGCGGCTACACCTTC. Protein sequence: CASSGQGSGYTF.

V and J are TRBV30 and TRBJ1-6; possible D gene TRBD1, 5 bases. The V and J ends lost 4 bases and 9 bases respectively, with 19 bases between them. This CDR3 contains 15 residues. The germline gives CDR1 GTSNPN, CDR2 SVGIG (reference sequence). CDR3 sequence: CAWNNGGTLGSPLHF. The CDR3 bases are TGTGCCTGGAACAATGGCGGGACTTTGGGTTCACCCCTCCACTTT. Looking up the rest from reference TRBV30 and TRBJ1-6 gives the full variable domain: SQTIHQWPATLVQPVGSPLSLECTVEGTSNPNLYWYRQAAGRGLQLLFYSVGIGQISSEVPQNLSASRPQDRQFILSSKKLLLSDSGFYLCAWNNGGTLGSPLHFGNGTRLTVT.

The V call is TRBV15, the J call TRBJ2-3; no reliable D call. The length of the CDR3 is 16 residues. Germline lookup yields CDR1 LNHNV and CDR2 YYDKDF (reference sequence). V gave up 5 bases and J gave up 2 bases, with 17 bases separating them. The CDR3 region has the DNA TGTGCCACCAGCGAAGCTCTGGAGCGTACCACAGATACGCAGTATTTT. As protein: CATSEALERTTDTQYF.

The chain has TRBV7-2 and TRBJ2-1, with TRBD2 matching 8 bases. Germline assignment: CDR1 SGHTA and CDR2 FQGNSA. After removal of 4 bases from V and 2 bases from J, the junction contained 16 bases not matched to a gene. The CDR3 runs 19 residues. Here the CDR3 DNA reads TGTGCCAGCAGCTCCACCGGCGCGAGCGGGAGACTTGCCTACAATGAGCAGTTCTTC. Its translation: CASSSTGASGRLAYNEQFF.

This chain uses TRBV11-2 with TRBJ1-2; a weak D match, TRBD1 (5 bases). The CDR3 has 13 amino acids. CDR1 and CDR2 (germline): SGHAT, FQNNGV. Trimming shortened V by 5 bases and J by 8 bases, and 15 bases separated the two germline ends. Here the CDR3 DNA reads TGTGCCAGCAGCCCAGGGAGGGCGCGCGGCTACACCTTC. Amino acids: CASSPGRARGYTF.

The chain links TRBV15 to TRBJ1-3, with D possibly matching TRBD1 (5 bases). Between the trimmed V and J ends, which lost 1 base and 2 bases, there was a span of 6 bases. The CDR3 totals 14 residues. Per germline, CDR1 LNHNV and CDR2 YYDKDF (reference sequence). The CDR3 coding sequence is TGTGCCACCAGCAGAGTAGGGGCTGGAAACACCATATATTTT. Protein sequence: CATSRVGAGNTIYF.

The chain recombines TRBV29-1 with TRBJ2-7; 8 nucleotides agree with TRBD1. Germline-derived CDR1 and CDR2 are SQVTM and ANQGSEA. The CDR3 totals 14 residues. Trimming at V came to 6 bases and at J to 2 bases, leaving 9 bases not matched to a gene. For the CDR3, the DNA is TGCAGCGTAGCAGGGGGCTTGGGGCCCTACGAGCAGTACTTC. This codes for CSVAGGLGPYEQYF.

The rearrangement links TRBV19 to TRBJ2-7, with D unresolved. The CDR3 totals 14 residues. V shed 1 base and J shed 1 base, with 8 bases lying between them. Germline-derived CDR1 and CDR2 are LNHDA and SQIVND (reference sequence). In DNA, the CDR3 is TGTGCCAGTAGTATAGCCAGGATTTCCTACGAGCAGTACTTC. Translated, it gives CASSIARISYEQYF.

This chain links TRBV5-1 with TRBJ2-3, with 10 positions matching TRBD2. The CDR3 is made up of 17 amino acids. Germline V gene data show CDR1 as SGHRS and CDR2 as YFSETQ. V shed 4 bases and J 0 bases; nucleotides not matched to a gene: 8. CDR3 in amino acids: CASSTAGTSVSTDTQYF. CDR3 DNA sequence: TGCGCCAGCAGCACAGCCGGGACTAGCGTTAGCACAGATACGCAGTATTTT.

This chain links TRBV5-1 with TRBJ1-2; D is possibly TRBD1 (5 bases). CDR1 is SGHRS, CDR2 YFSETQ, per germline. The V end lost 4 bases, the J end lost 3 bases, and 19 bases lay between the germline ends. The CDR3 spans 16 residues. CDR3 coding DNA: TGCGCCAGCAGCAGATACTCCACGCTAGGGGACTATGGCTACACCTTC. It translates to CASSRYSTLGDYGYTF.

CDR3 region: CASSFRSLESGNNADTQYF. The CDR3 DNA reads TGTGCCAGCAGCTTTCGAAGTCTAGAATCGGGGAATAACGCAGATACGCAGTATTTT. This chain links TRBV5-5 with TRBJ2-3; D may be TRBD2 (5 bases). The CDR3 loop spans 19 amino acids. Trimming stripped 2 bases from V and 4 bases from J, with 26 bases between. CDR1 SGHKS and CDR2 YYEKEE come from the germline V gene (reference sequence).

The V gene is TRBV2, the J gene TRBJ1-3; tentative D call: TRBD1 (5 bases). The V end was cut by 8 bases, the J end by 2 bases, with 16 bases between. This CDR3 has 15 amino acids. CDR1 and CDR2 (germline): SNHLY, FYNNEI. Written as DNA, the CDR3 is TGTGCCAGCCTCGATGCGGGAGGGGCTGGAAACACCATATATTTT. This encodes CASLDAGGAGNTIYF.

This chain connects TRBV2 to TRBJ2-7, with 7 bases fitting TRBD2. The CDR3 runs to 14 residues. Germline lookup yields CDR1 SNHLY and CDR2 FYNNEI. J was trimmed by 1 base and V by 5 bases; bases with no gene match: 5. CDR3 sequence reads: CASSKTSPSYEQYF. CDR3 bases: TGTGCCAGCAGTAAGACTAGCCCGTCCTACGAGCAGTACTTC. Filled out from reference TRBV2 and TRBJ2-7, the complete variable domain reads EPEVTQTPSHQVTQMGQEVILRCVPISNHLYFYWYRQILGQKVEFLVSFYNNEISEKSEIFDDQFSVERPDGSNFTLKIRSTKLEDSAMYFCASSKTSPSYEQYFGPGTRLTVT.

The chain uses TRBV3-1 (or the pseudogene TRBV3-2) and TRBJ1-5; D gene unclear. The CDR3 has 12 amino acids. V lost 4 bases and J lost 7, with 8 bases in between. CDR1 and CDR2 from the germline V gene are LGHDT and YNNKEL (reference sequence). The DNA for the CDR3 is TGTGCCAGCAGCCGACACAGACAGCCCCAGCATTTT. It is translated as CASSRHRQPQHF.

To note about this clone: Additional DNA sequences in this sample encode the identical CDR3. V usage is TRBV7-9 and J usage is TRBJ2-7; tentatively, D is TRBD1 (6 bases). This CDR3 contains 13 residues. V was pared by 3 bases and J by 3 bases, with 9 bases between. CDR1 and CDR2 from the germline V gene are SEHNR and FQNEAQ (reference sequence). The CDR3 protein is CASSFTGFYEQYF. Written as DNA, the CDR3 is TGTGCCAGCAGCTTCACAGGGTTCTACGAGCAGTACTTC.

The gene calls are TRBV3-1 (or the pseudogene TRBV3-2) and TRBJ1-1, with TRBD1 matching 8 bases. CDR3 size: 17 residues. From germline, CDR1 is LGHDT and CDR2 YNNKEL (reference sequence). V gave up 7 bases and J gave up 11 bases; unmatched junction bases: 24. CDR3 amino acids: CASNRRARGRLLRLAFF. The CDR3 region has the DNA TGTGCCAGCAACCGGAGGGCCAGGGGGCGCCTACTCCGGCTGGCTTTCTTT.

This chain joins TRBV10-1 and TRBJ1-1; D is possibly TRBD1 (5 bases). The CDR3 runs to 14 residues. V dropped 3 bases and J dropped 0 bases, with 8 bases sitting between them. CDR1 is WNHNN and CDR2 is SYGVQD in the germline V gene (reference sequence). The CDR3 DNA is TGCGCCAGCAGTGAACGGGGGGTGAACACTGAAGCTTTCTTT. It translates to CASSERGVNTEAFF.

This CDR3 reads CATERNTEAFF. In nucleotides, the CDR3 is TGTGCCACGGAGAGGAACACTGAAGCTTTCTTT. V is TRBV30 and J is TRBJ1-1, with D unclear. Germline V CDR1 and CDR2: GTSNPN, SVGIG (reference sequence). V was cut by 8 bases and J by 1 base, with 8 bases left in between. CDR3 length equals 11 residues.

V gene TRBV19 combines with J gene TRBJ2-7; weak D call: TRBD2 (5 bases). CDR1 is LNHDA and CDR2 is SQIVND in the germline V gene (reference sequence). Trimming took 11 bases from V and 1 from J, leaving 12 bases between them. The CDR3 runs to 12 residues. The CDR3: CASRGSSYEQYF. The CDR3, as DNA: TGTGCCTCTCGGGGATCTTCCTACGAGCAGTACTTC.

The V and J genes are TRBV5-1 and TRBJ2-7, with 11 bases fitting TRBD2. The CDR3 totals 19 residues. CDR1 SGHRS and CDR2 YFSETQ come from the germline V gene. Trimming cost V 1 base and J 2 bases; bases outside gene matches: 14. The DNA of the CDR3 is TGCGCCAGCAGCTTGAGTCCGGGACTAGCGGAGTCATGGCCCTACGAGCAGTACTTC. Translated, it gives CASSLSPGLAESWPYEQYF.